A selection of T cell receptor beta chains follows, all from one sample in a study of blood T cell repertoires in COVID-19. TCRdb keeps only in-frame clones here, not all; method: immunoSEQ multiplex PCR. The sample has approximately 290,000 clones, approximately 84% seen once. Sequencing used peripheral blood. The receptor set was obtained from a person aged 65 to 85 with COVID-19, enrolled during active disease. Each CDR3 is given with its conserved first and last residue. D genes are given only for firm matches. Size is omitted from some rows. Given values are once, few, many or a class for expanded clones.

D	V	length	size	J	DNA	CDR3
TRBD1	TRBV18	19	NA	TRBJ2-2	TGTGCCAGCTCACCGCAGGGACAGGAAAATCTTAGGCCTGCCGGGGAGCTGTTTTTT	CASSPQGQENLRPAGELFF
NA	TRBV7-9	13	NA	TRBJ1-2	TGTGCCAGCAGCCCACTCTTGAATAATGGCTACACCTTC	CASSPLLNNGYTF
NA	TRBV4-2	18	once	TRBJ2-5	TGTGCCAGCAGCCAAGATATATCGCTAGGCGGGTACCAAGAGACCCAGTACTTC	CASSQDISLGGYQETQYF
NA	TRBV2	14	NA	TRBJ2-3	TGTGCCAGCAGTCCCAGTAGCGGAACAGATACGCAGTATTTT	CASSPSSGTDTQYF
NA	TRBV28	14	NA	TRBJ1-3	TGTGCCAGCAGTTTGAGTGACTCTGGAAACACCATATATTTT	CASSLSDSGNTIYF
TRBD1	TRBV5-6	15	NA	TRBJ1-1	TGTGCCAGCAGCTGGACAGGGCACGTCCACACTGAAGCTTTCTTT	CASSWTGHVHTEAFF
TRBD2	TRBV14	14	NA	TRBJ2-3	TGTGCCAGCAGCCAACTAGCGGGATCAGGCACGCAGTATTTT	CASSQLAGSGTQYF
NA	TRBV7-2	15	NA	TRBJ2-7	TGTGCCAGCAGCGCCGACCCCGGCGGGCGCTACGAGCAGTACTTC	CASSADPGGRYEQYF
TRBD2	TRBV5-1	15	NA	TRBJ2-1	TGCGCCAGCAGCTTCGGGGGGACCTCCTACAATGAGCAGTTCTTC	CASSFGGTSYNEQFF
TRBD2	TRBV29-1	12	once	TRBJ2-5	TGCAGCGTTGGGGGCAGGGAGGGGACCCAGTACTTC	CSVGGREGTQYF
NA	TRBV10-3	13	once	TRBJ2-7	TGTGCCATCGTGGAGGCAGAGACATACGAGCAGTACTTC	CAIVEAETYEQYF
NA	TRBV9	15	NA	TRBJ1-6	TGTGCCAGCAGCGTAGACGTAGACTATAATTCACCCCTCCACTTT	CASSVDVDYNSPLHF
NA	TRBV4-2	15	NA	TRBJ1-2	TGTGCCAGCAGCCAAGGACGCCAGGTCGAGAATGGCTACACCTTC	CASSQGRQVENGYTF
NA	TRBV6-1	16	NA	TRBJ2-3	TGTGCCAGCAGTGAACCTAGAGGTGCTGTCGCAGATACGCAGTATTTT	CASSEPRGAVADTQYF
TRBD1	TRBV28	14	once	TRBJ2-3	TGTGCCAGCTCCGCCGGGACAGGGAGGGATACGCAGTATTTT	CASSAGTGRDTQYF
NA	TRBV19	14	NA	TRBJ1-5	TGTGCCAGTAGTGACAGTGATAGCAATCAGCCCCAGCATTTT	CASSDSDSNQPQHF
TRBD2	TRBV15	16	NA	TRBJ2-5	TGTGCCACCAGCACCACTAGCGGGGGGGCTTTAAAGACCCAGTACTTC	CATSTTSGGALKTQYF
TRBD1	TRBV7-9	15	NA	TRBJ2-3	TGTGCCAGCAGCCTCGGACAGGCCAGCACAGATACGCAGTATTTT	CASSLGQASTDTQYF
TRBD1	TRBV11-3	15	NA	TRBJ2-2	TGTGCCAGCAGCCCCCTAAGAGGGGGCATCGGGGAGCTGTTTTTT	CASSPLRGGIGELFF
TRBD1	TRBV11-2	17	NA	TRBJ1-1	TGTGCCAGCAGAAACGCCGGACAGGGGGGGATGAACACTGAAGCTTTCTTT	CASRNAGQGGMNTEAFF